The 28 T cell receptor beta chains below come from one sample, sequenced in a study of shared clonotypes between healthy human individuals. TCRdb's copy holds only in-frame clones and misses some; the assay was immunoSEQ multiplex PCR. There are roughly 1 million clones in the sample; roughly 75% occur only once, and over 1.3% lies in the top ten. Sequencing used memory CD4+ T cells sorted from blood. Subset meaning: CD45RA-negative fraction. These receptors all come from a man aged 18-30 years in good health.

V and J are TRBV19 and TRBJ2-1, with 11 bases aligning to TRBD2. This CDR3 is built from 19 residues. J lost 5 bases, V lost 5 bases, and 17 bases had no gene match. Germline V gives CDR1 LNHDA, CDR2 SQIVND (reference sequence). The CDR3 is CASSPLGLADFRAHNEQFF. For the CDR3, the DNA is TGTGCCAGTAGTCCCCTGGGACTAGCGGATTTCCGGGCCCACAATGAGCAGTTCTTC.

The chain employs TRBV5-1 and TRBJ1-2, with D possibly being TRBD1 (5 bases). Germline V gene lookup returns CDR1 SGHRS and CDR2 YFSETQ. V lost 2 bases to trimming and J lost 5 bases, with 13 bases between them. The CDR3 contains 14 residues. CDR3: CASSLLGDQYGYTF. The CDR3 coding sequence is TGCGCCAGCAGCTTACTGGGGGATCAATATGGCTACACCTTC.

This chain joins TRBV2 and TRBJ1-4, with D hard to call. V lost 2 bases, J lost 7 bases, and 14 bases lay in between. Germline-derived CDR1 and CDR2 are SNHLY and FYNNEI. The CDR3 is made up of 15 amino acids. This CDR3 reads CASSEMPGWGEKLFF. The CDR3 DNA sequence: TGTGCCAGCAGTGAAATGCCAGGCTGGGGTGAAAAACTGTTTTTT. Full variable domain (outside the CDR3, taken from reference TRBV2 and TRBJ1-4): EPEVTQTPSHQVTQMGQEVILRCVPISNHLYFYWYRQILGQKVEFLVSFYNNEISEKSEIFDDQFSVERPDGSNFTLKIRSTKLEDSAMYFCASSEMPGWGEKLFFGSGTQLSVL.

The table lists this clone with a count of one. The rearrangement links TRBV29-1 to TRBJ1-2; TRBD1 might be the D (5 bases). V was clipped by 2 bases and J by 12 bases, with 16 bases between them. Germline V CDR1 and CDR2: SQVTM, ANQGSEA. The CDR3 is 12 amino acids. Written as DNA, the CDR3 is TGCAGCGTTGAACACGGGGGAGGCGGCGACACCTTC. Protein sequence: CSVEHGGGGDTF.

V is TRBV28 and J is TRBJ1-1; 7 nucleotides line up with TRBD1. CDR3 length: 12 amino acids. The V and J ends lost 6 bases and 6 bases, in that order; junction bases with no gene match: 4. From germline, CDR1 is MDHEN and CDR2 SYDVKM. CDR3 region: CASSDRVSEAFF. In nucleotides, the CDR3 is TGTGCCAGCAGCGACAGGGTATCTGAAGCTTTCTTT.

Worth noting for this clone: The sample contains more than one DNA sequence encoding this CDR3. The V and J genes are TRBV28 and TRBJ2-6; no firm D call. The V end was cut by 1 base, the J end by 0 bases, with 1 base between. The CDR3 has 14 amino acids. Germline V gene lookup returns CDR1 MDHEN and CDR2 SYDVKM. The CDR3 region is CASSLSSGANVLTF. CDR3 nucleotide sequence: TGTGCCAGCAGTTTATCCTCTGGGGCCAACGTCCTGACTTTC.

The sample holds a few counts of this clone. The J gene is TRBJ2-7, the V gene TRBV5-4; tentatively, D is TRBD2 (5 bases). CDR1 and CDR2 (germline): SGHNT, YYREEE (reference sequence). Trimming pared 0 bases from V and 4 bases from J, leaving 17 bases between. This CDR3 is built from 16 residues. The CDR3 reads CASSLAAEVLTYEQYF. In DNA, the CDR3 is TGTGCCAGCAGCTTGGCCGCGGAGGTCCTCACGTACGAGCAGTACTTC.

This clone occurred a few times. This chain links TRBV7-8 with TRBJ2-2, with 10 bases that match TRBD2. V was clipped by 3 bases and J by 5 bases; unmatched bases: 12. Germline V gives CDR1 SGHVS, CDR2 FQNEAQ. The CDR3 sequence is 18 residues long. Here the CDR3 DNA reads TGTGCCAGCAGCTTTGAGACTAGCGGGTATAAAGGGACCGGGGAGCTGTTTTTT. Encoded protein: CASSFETSGYKGTGELFF. Complete variable domain (other parts from reference TRBV7-8 and TRBJ2-2): GAGVSQSPRYKVAKRGQDVALRCDPISGHVSLFWYQQALGQGPEFLTYFQNEAQLDKSGLPSDRFFAERPEGSVSTLKIQRTQQEDSAVYLCASSFETSGYKGTGELFFGEGSRLTVL.

Turning to this clone: Other DNA sequences in the same sample also yield this CDR3. The genes are TRBV5-1 and TRBJ2-3, with 10 bases aligning to TRBD1. The junction had 1 base not matched to a gene; V was cut back by 2 bases and J by 4 bases. Per germline, CDR1 SGHRS and CDR2 YFSETQ. The CDR3 totals 14 residues. The CDR3 DNA reads TGCGCCAGCAGCTTTGGACAGGGGGCAGATACGCAGTATTTT. Its protein is CASSFGQGADTQYF.

J is TRBJ1-6 and V is TRBV6-5, with 10 positions matching TRBD1. This CDR3 comprises 14 residues. V lost 9 bases to trimming and J lost 10 bases; unmatched junction nucleotides: 9. Germline CDR1 and CDR2: MNHEY and SVGAGI. This CDR3 reads CARMGQGRGSPLHF. As DNA, the CDR3 is TGTGCCAGAATGGGACAGGGGCGAGGGTCACCCCTCCACTTT.

This chain uses TRBV4-1 with TRBJ1-2; weak D call: TRBD1 (5 bases). Germline V lookup: CDR1 MGHRA, CDR2 YSYEKL. The CDR3 runs to 15 residues. Trimming took off 5 bases at V and 4 bases at J, with 17 bases between the two ends. The CDR3 nucleotides are TGCGCCAGCAGCGACGAGGGATCAGGGCGCTATGGCTACACCTTC. Translating gives CASSDEGSGRYGYTF.

This clone was observed once. The chain recombines TRBV14 with TRBJ2-5; D is unclear. V shed 3 bases and J shed 0 bases, with 5 bases lying between them. This CDR3 contains 13 residues. The germline V gene encodes CDR1 SGHDN and CDR2 FVKESK. CDR3 DNA: TGTGCCAGCAGCCAGTTTTACCAAGAGACCCAGTACTTC. Translated: CASSQFYQETQYF.

The chain couples TRBV5-6 to TRBJ2-5; 9 nucleotides line up with TRBD2. Germline loops: CDR1 SGHDT, CDR2 YYEEEE. Trimming cost V 0 bases and J 5 bases; bases outside gene matches: 14. This CDR3 has 18 amino acids. The CDR3 region has the DNA TGTGCCAGCAGCTTGGCCCCGGCGGGAGGGCCGGGGGGGGAGACCCAGTACTTC. This gives the protein CASSLAPAGGPGGETQYF.

This sequence joins TRBV28 and TRBJ1-1, with TRBD1 identical over 9 bases. The CDR3 totals 17 residues. J gave up 1 base and V 4 bases, and 10 bases lay outside the gene matches. Germline-derived CDR1 and CDR2 are MDHEN and SYDVKM. CDR3 loop: CASSSGTGLIANTEAFF. CDR3 nucleotide sequence: TGTGCCAGCAGTTCCGGGACAGGGTTAATTGCGAACACTGAAGCTTTCTTT.

The J gene is TRBJ1-4, the V gene TRBV27; no clear D gene. Germline CDR1 and CDR2: MNHEY and SMNVEV (reference sequence). The CDR3 runs 15 residues. V lost 6 bases and J lost 3, with 14 bases in between. CDR3: CASRLDPKANEKLFF. The DNA for the CDR3 is TGTGCCAGCAGGTTGGACCCAAAGGCTAATGAAAAACTGTTTTTT.

The gene calls are TRBV7-9 and TRBJ1-2; unclear D gene. This CDR3 spans 13 amino acids. Germline CDR1 SEHNR, CDR2 FQNEAQ (reference sequence). V was shortened by 4 bases and J by 0 bases, with 6 bases between the two germline ends. The CDR3 region has the DNA TGTGCCAGCAGCTCCTCCCCTAACTATGGCTACACCTTC. Protein product: CASSSSPNYGYTF.

This rearrangement joins TRBV5-1 to TRBJ2-2; D call uncertain. The CDR3 is 16 residues long. The V gene lost 5 bases and the J gene lost 1 base, with 15 bases spanning the gap. CDR1 is SGHRS, CDR2 YFSETQ, per germline. CDR3 nucleotide sequence: TGCGCCAGCAGACCTGGGCAGTCAATGAACACCGGGGAGCTGTTTTTT. It is translated as CASRPGQSMNTGELFF. Variable domain in full (rest from reference TRBV5-1 and TRBJ2-2): KAGVTQTPRYLIKTRGQQVTLSCSPISGHRSVSWYQQTPGQGLQFLFEYFSETQRNKGNFPGRFSGRQFSNSRSEMNVSTLELGDSALYLCASRPGQSMNTGELFFGEGSRLTVL.

The chain carries TRBV7-2 and TRBJ2-1; D is ambiguous. The CDR3 is 16 residues long. The germline gives CDR1 SGHTA, CDR2 FQGNSA. V lost 5 bases to trimming and J lost 7 bases, with 21 bases between them. CDR3: CASSQITGVDVNEQFF. CDR3 bases: TGTGCCAGCAGCCAGATAACTGGGGTTGATGTGAATGAGCAGTTCTTC.

The J gene is TRBJ2-1, the V gene TRBV4-3; no clear D. V gave up 0 bases and J gave up 9 bases, with 12 bases separating them. This CDR3 is built from 14 residues. Germline assignment: CDR1 LGHNA and CDR2 YSLEER. The CDR3 nucleotides read TGCGCCAGCAGCCAAGATCGTTATCAAAGTGAGCAGTTCTTC. It encodes CASSQDRYQSEQFF.

The J gene is TRBJ2-6, the V gene TRBV11-1; a weak D match, TRBD2 (6 bases). Germline CDR1 SGHAT, CDR2 FQDESV (reference sequence). The ends were cut back, 2 bases at V and 1 base at J, with 12 bases in the middle. CDR3 length: 17 residues. The CDR3 loop reads CASSLRGFTSGANVLTF. DNA of the CDR3: TGTGCCAGCAGCTTACGGGGGTTCACTTCTGGGGCCAACGTCCTGACTTTC.

This sequence joins TRBV5-6 and TRBJ1-6, with 7 bases that match TRBD1. The CDR3 sequence is 15 residues long. Looked up from germline, CDR1 is SGHDT and CDR2 is YYEEEE. V was clipped by 4 bases and J by 8 bases; unmatched bases: 9. CDR3 DNA sequence: TGTGCCAGCAGCCTGTCCGGGACAGTCTATTCACCCCTCCACTTT. Protein sequence: CASSLSGTVYSPLHF.

The chain combines TRBV18 with TRBJ2-2; 8 nucleotides match TRBD2. Trimming cost V 1 base and J 1 base; bases outside gene matches: 5. The CDR3 has 17 amino acids. Germline values: CDR1 KGHSH, CDR2 LQKENI. The CDR3 DNA reads as TGTGCCAGCTCACCACTACAGGGACTAGGGAACACCGGGGAGCTGTTTTTT. Residues: CASSPLQGLGNTGELFF.

This clone has more than one count but fewer than ten. Other DNA variants within this sample encode the same CDR3. The chain uses TRBV5-1 and TRBJ2-5; no clear D gene. The V and J ends lost 2 bases and 4 bases respectively, with 3 bases between them. This CDR3 spans 11 amino acids. Germline V gene data show CDR1 as SGHRS and CDR2 as YFSETQ. The CDR3 is CASSLTETQYF. The CDR3 coding sequence is TGCGCCAGCAGCTTAACAGAGACCCAGTACTTC.

In DNA, the CDR3 is TGTGCCAGCAGCTGGGGACAGAGGGACACTGAAGCTTTCTTT. It is translated as CASSWGQRDTEAFF. The chain uses TRBV7-9 and TRBJ1-1; TRBD1 matches at 7 bases. Germline V gene sequence: CDR1 SEHNR, CDR2 FQNEAQ (reference sequence). This CDR3 spans 14 amino acids. V dropped 4 bases and J dropped 3; count of bases not matched to a gene: 5.

The CDR3 protein is CASSSWGGGARETQYF. CDR3 coding DNA: TGTGCCAGCAGTTCCTGGGGCGGGGGGGCCAGGGAGACCCAGTACTTC. The chain combines TRBV27 with TRBJ2-5; 9 bases are shared with TRBD2. This CDR3 comprises 16 residues. V shed 4 bases, J shed 5 bases, and the junction held 11 bases outside the gene matches. Germline V gene lookup returns CDR1 MNHEY and CDR2 SMNVEV (reference sequence).

This sequence joins TRBV2 and TRBJ2-3, with TRBD2 matching over 11 bases. The CDR3 length is 18 residues. Unmatched junction bases numbered 11, after V lost 6 bases and J lost 0 bases. The germline CDR1 and CDR2 sequences are SNHLY and FYNNEI. The CDR3 protein is CASRLLVRTSGSTDTQYF. In nucleotides, the CDR3 is TGTGCCAGCAGATTACTGGTACGGACTAGCGGGAGCACAGATACGCAGTATTTT.

The gene calls are TRBV7-9 and TRBJ2-5, with 7 bases aligning to TRBD1. TRBJ2-7 explains the end of the DNA better; the J call may be wrong. The germline V gene has CDR1 SEHNR and CDR2 FQNEAQ (reference sequence). This CDR3 comprises 14 residues. The CDR3 DNA reads as TGTGCCAGCAGCTTAGGGACAGGCTCCTACGAGCAGTACTTC. Its translation is CASSLGTGSYEQYF.

The gene calls are TRBV19 and TRBJ2-5; D gene unclear. From germline, CDR1 is LNHDA and CDR2 SQIVND (reference sequence). V lost 3 bases and J 1 base, leaving 3 bases between the germline ends. This CDR3 is built from 12 residues. The CDR3 sequence: CASSMAQETQYF. The CDR3 bases are TGTGCCAGTAGTATGGCCCAAGAGACCCAGTACTTC.